This note documents a single T cell receptor (beta chain) sequence. This record belongs to a study of naive and memory T cell subsets. The library had UMIs added by 3' ligation of an oligonucleotide to TCR cDNA. The SP2 primer and nested alpha and beta constant region primers amplified ligated cDNA in four rounds. TCRdb reanalysed the 5' RACE reads using MiXCR and keeps one entry per CDR3 protein. The sample has some 60,000 distinct CDR3 sequences, approximately 8% seen once. This receptor was taken from a female donor in good health.

The CDR3 is CASSFVGVEYQPQHF. The CDR3 bases are TGTGCCAGCAGTTTTGTCGGGGTAGAATATCAGCCCCAGCATTTT. J is TRBJ1-5 and V is TRBV27, with unresolved D. Between the trimmed V and J ends, which lost 3 bases and 5 bases, there was a span of 14 bases. Germline CDR1 and CDR2: MNHEY and SMNVEV (reference sequence). The CDR3 totals 15 residues.